This T cell receptor (beta chain) was sequenced in a study of T cells after yellow fever vaccination (dated by TCRdb to about 2019). In the study overall: The SMART-Seq v4 Ultra Low Input RNA kit was used to prepare libraries from fractions with low cell numbers. Bulk TCR alpha and beta repertoires were sequenced longitudinally to track T-cell clones before and after primary and booster YFV17D yellow fever vaccination. Two healthy male donors, one aged 18 to 30 and one aged 30 to 40 years, made up the cohort. Blood was collected at multiple timepoints before and after primary and secondary immunization, and bulk PBMC replicates and cell subsets were isolated.

The treatment or condition label corresponds to: live attenuated yellow fever vaccine strain. A standard Ficoll-Paque protocol was used to isolate PBMCs from peripheral blood. CD4 and CD8 T-cell fractions were isolated with Dynabeads CD4 and CD8 positive selection kits. TriZol was used to extract RNA from bulk PBMCs, CD4 and CD8 fractions, and dextramer-positive and dextramer-negative fractions. Findings and caveats that apply to the study as a whole: After the booster, most of the clones that had expanded following primary vaccination were detected again (around 95% of CD4 and 80% to 90% of CD8), which suggests that memory was broadly maintained. Compared with the primary T-cell response, the secondary T-cell response was faster but weaker, reaching its peak on day 5 rather than on day 15. Computational filtering was needed because FACS-sorted repertoires could contain abundant contaminating clonotypes from the bulk population. A small fraction of clonotypes appeared in both the CD4 and CD8 compartments, likely as a result of convergent recombination. Because only two donors were included in the study, the extent to which the findings can be generalized is limited.

Taken from the germline V gene (reference sequence), the CDR1 and CDR2 loops are SEHNR and FQNEAQ. V was cut back by 1 base and J by 5 bases, leaving a gap of 18 bases between them. CDR3 length: 16 amino acids, cysteine to phenylalanine. Only the CDR3 portion is preserved as DNA: 48 bases, with reading frame beginning at the first base. This clonotype was seen many times. Its antigen is still unknown. Base qualities are not recorded, but no much larger clone differs from it by a single base. For sequencing, an Illumina NovaSeq 6000 was employed. TCR cDNA was synthesized by 5'RACE template switching, which introduced a universal primer site and unique molecular identifiers. cDNA synthesis was primed from both the TCR alpha and TCR beta constant segments. Library amplification used two PCR steps, and the second PCR step added sample barcodes and sequencing adapters. Libraries were sequenced on Illumina HiSeq 2500 (2x100 bp) or NovaSeq (2x150 bp). From the authors' description of their analysis: MIGEC was used to demultiplex reads and collapse the reads into UMI consensus sequences, and MiXCR was used for V(D)J alignment. Using edgeR on replicate PBMC samples, clonotypes were called vaccine-responding if FDR was below 0.01 and the log2 fold change was above 5 up to day 15. CD4 or CD8 identity was assigned to each bulk clonotype according to whether the clonotype was present at higher abundance in the sequenced CD4 repertoire or the sequenced CD8 repertoire. The public sequencing data were trimmed at Q25 with fastp and processed into clonotypes with MiXCR by TCRdb, which kept only in-frame beta chains. Each record represents a unique CDR3 protein, reported with the most common genes and DNA among its rows. For this entry, the V and J calls and clone size follow TCRdb and not the study's own pipeline. For this sample the table gives a few hundred thousand distinct CDR3 sequences, of which over 4.5% were detected only once. The top ten clonotypes cover roughly 3.5% of the sample.

The sample here was CD4+ T cells sorted from PBMCs, taken on the day of the yellow fever booster vaccination. The V gene is TRBV7-9 and the J gene is TRBJ2-7, with a tentative D gene TRBD1 over 6 matching bases. The sequence derives from a man younger than 35 who received the YFV17D yellow fever vaccine. The DNA is as follows: TGTGCCAGCAGCTTAGGTGCCAGGGGCCTACTTCACGAGCAGTACTTC. This sequence encodes CASSLGARGLLHEQYF.